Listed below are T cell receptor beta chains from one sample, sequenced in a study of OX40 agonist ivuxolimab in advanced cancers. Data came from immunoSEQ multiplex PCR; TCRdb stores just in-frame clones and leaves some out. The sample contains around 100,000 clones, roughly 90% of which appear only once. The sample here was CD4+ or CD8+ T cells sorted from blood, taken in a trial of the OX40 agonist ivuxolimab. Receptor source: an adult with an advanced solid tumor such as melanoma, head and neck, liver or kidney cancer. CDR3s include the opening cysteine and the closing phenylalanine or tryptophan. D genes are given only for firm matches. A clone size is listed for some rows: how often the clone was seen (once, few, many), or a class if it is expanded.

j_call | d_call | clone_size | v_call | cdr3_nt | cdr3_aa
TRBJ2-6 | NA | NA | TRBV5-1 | TGCGCCAGCAGCACGACAGGTCGTGGGGCCAACGTCCTGACTTTC | CASSTTGRGANVLTF
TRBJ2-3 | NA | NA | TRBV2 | TGTGCCAGCGTGGCAGGGGCCACAGATACGCAGTATTTT | CASVAGATDTQYF
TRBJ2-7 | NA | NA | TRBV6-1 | TGTGCCAGCAGTGAATCTGGGCACGAGCAGTACTTC | CASSESGHEQYF
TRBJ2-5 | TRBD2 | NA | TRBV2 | TGTGCCAGCTTGACTAGCGGGAGCCAAGAGACCCAGTACTTC | CASLTSGSQETQYF
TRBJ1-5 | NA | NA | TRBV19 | TGTGCCAGTAGTATAGGGAATCAGCCCCAGCATTTT | CASSIGNQPQHF
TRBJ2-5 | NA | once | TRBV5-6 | TGTGCCAGCAGCTTCCCTCAGCAAGAGACCCAGTACTTC | CASSFPQQETQYF
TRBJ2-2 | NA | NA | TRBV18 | TGTGCCAGCTCAGCCGGGACAACGAACACCGGGGAGCTGTTTTTT | CASSAGTTNTGELFF
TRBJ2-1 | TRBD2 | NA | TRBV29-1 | TGCAGCGTTTTTCCGGGAGGGTGGCAGTTCTTC | CSVFPGGWQFF
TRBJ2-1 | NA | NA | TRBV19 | TGTGCCAGTAGACCCCCACGCCCCGCCAATGAGCAGTTCTTC | CASRPPRPANEQFF
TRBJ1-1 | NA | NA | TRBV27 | TGTGCCAGCAGTTCCCCGGGGGGGAAGGTCACTGAAGCTTTCTTT | CASSSPGGKVTEAFF
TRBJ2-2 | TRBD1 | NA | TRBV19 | TGTGCCAGTAGGGGACAGGGGGCGTCAGGGGAGCTGTTTTTT | CASRGQGASGELFF
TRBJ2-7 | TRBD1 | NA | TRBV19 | TGTGCCAGTAGGATTGGGGGACAGGGGGCGTCCTACGAGCAGTACTTC | CASRIGGQGASYEQYF
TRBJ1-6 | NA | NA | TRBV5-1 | TGCGCCAGCAGTAAACTGGGGGATTCACCCCTCCACTTT | CASSKLGDSPLHF
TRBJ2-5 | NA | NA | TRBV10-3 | TGTGCCATCAGTGACCCCGCCCAAGAGACCCAGTACTTC | CAISDPAQETQYF
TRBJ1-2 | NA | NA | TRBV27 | TGTGCCAGCAGTTTATCCCCGGACACTTCCTTCTATGGCTACACCTTC | CASSLSPDTSFYGYTF
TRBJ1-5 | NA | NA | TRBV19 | TGTGCCAGTAGTATAGGCGGACGAACGAGCAATCAGCCCCAGCATTTT | CASSIGGRTSNQPQHF
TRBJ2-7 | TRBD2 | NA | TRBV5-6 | TGTGCCAGCAGAGGTAGCGGGAGAGGCCACGAGCAGTACTTC | CASRGSGRGHEQYF
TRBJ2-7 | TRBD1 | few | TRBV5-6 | TGTGCCAGCAGCATAGGGACAGGGATCTGGTACGAGCAGTACTTC | CASSIGTGIWYEQYF
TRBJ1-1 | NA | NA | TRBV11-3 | TGTGCCAGCAGCTTATCTCAGGACCAGAGCGCTGAAGCTTTCTTT | CASSLSQDQSAEAFF
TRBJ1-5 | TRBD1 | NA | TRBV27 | TGTGCCAGCAGTTTATGGCAGGGGGCCCTTAAGCAGCCCCAGCATTTT | CASSLWQGALKQPQHF
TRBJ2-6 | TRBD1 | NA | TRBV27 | TGTGCCAGCAGTCCGCGACAGGGAAGGACTGGGGCCAACGTCCTGACTTTC | CASSPRQGRTGANVLTF
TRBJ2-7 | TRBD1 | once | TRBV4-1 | TGCGCCAGCAGCCAAGACGGGACAGGGGGTACCTACGAGCAGTACTTC | CASSQDGTGGTYEQYF
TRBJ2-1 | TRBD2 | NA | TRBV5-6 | TGTGCCAGCAGCAGAGTAGCGGGAGAGAAAGTAGATGAGCAGTTCTTC | CASSRVAGEKVDEQFF
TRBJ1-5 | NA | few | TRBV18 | TGTGCCAGCTCACCCTGGGGGGCCCGGAGCAATCAGCCCCAGCATTTT | CASSPWGARSNQPQHF
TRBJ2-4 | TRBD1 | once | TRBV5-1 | TGCGCCAGCAGCCAGGGCCCACAGGGGGCAAAAAACATTCAGTACTTC | CASSQGPQGAKNIQYF
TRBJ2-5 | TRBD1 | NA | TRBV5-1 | TGCGCCAGCAGCTTGGCATTCGGGACAGGGGGAAAGACCCAGTACTTC | CASSLAFGTGGKTQYF
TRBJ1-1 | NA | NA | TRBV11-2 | TGTGCCAGCAGCTTTACGCCAGGGAAGAACACTGAAGCTTTCTTT | CASSFTPGKNTEAFF
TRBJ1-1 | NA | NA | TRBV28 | TGTGCCAGCAGTTCACGGAGGGGGGGGGCCCCCACTGAAGCTTTCTTT | CASSSRRGGAPTEAFF
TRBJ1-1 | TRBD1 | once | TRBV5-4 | TGTGCCAGCAGCCAATCGACAGGGATGAACACTGAAGCTTTCTTT | CASSQSTGMNTEAFF
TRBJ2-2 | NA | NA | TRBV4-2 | TGTGCCAGCAGCTTGGTTGGATCCCGCAACACCGGGGAGCTGTTTTTT | CASSLVGSRNTGELFF
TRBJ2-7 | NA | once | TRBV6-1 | TGTGCCAGCAGTGAAAGGCAGGGTCACGAGCAGTACTTC | CASSERQGHEQYF
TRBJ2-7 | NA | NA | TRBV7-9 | TGTGCCAGCAGCTTGAATCGAGAAACGAAGCAGTACTTC | CASSLNRETKQYF
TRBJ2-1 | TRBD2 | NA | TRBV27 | TGTGCCAGCTCTCGAACGGGGGGCTCCTACAATGAGCAGTTCTTC | CASSRTGGSYNEQFF
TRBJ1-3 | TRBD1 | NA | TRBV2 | TGTGCCAGCAGTAGGGACAGAACTAGTCCTGGAAACACCATATATTTT | CASSRDRTSPGNTIYF
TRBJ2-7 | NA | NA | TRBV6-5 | TGTGCCAGCAGTTACTACCGGGGAACCTTCTACGAGCAGTACTTC | CASSYYRGTFYEQYF
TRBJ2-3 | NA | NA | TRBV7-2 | TGTGCCAGCAGCTTAGAAGCCAGAGATACGCAGTATTTT | CASSLEARDTQYF
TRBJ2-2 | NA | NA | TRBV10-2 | TGCGCCAGCCAAAACCTACGGAACACCGGGGAGCTGTTTTTT | CASQNLRNTGELFF
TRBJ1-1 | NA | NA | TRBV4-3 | TGCGCCAGCAGCCATGAGAGATCCGGGTCGGTGGCTTTCTTT | CASSHERSGSVAFF
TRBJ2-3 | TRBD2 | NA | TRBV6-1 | TGTGCCAGCAGGGGTAGCGGGCAAACGGGTACGCAGTATTTT | CASRGSGQTGTQYF
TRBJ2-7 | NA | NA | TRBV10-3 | TGTGCCATCAGCACAGTCCCGGACGAGCAGTACTTC | CAISTVPDEQYF
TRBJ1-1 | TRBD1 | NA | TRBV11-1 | TGTGCCAGCAGCCTCACCCCAGGGGGGAACACTGAAGCTTTCTTT | CASSLTPGGNTEAFF
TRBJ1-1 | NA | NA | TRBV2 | TGTGCCAGCAGCCCCCGCACTGAAGCTTTCTTT | CASSPRTEAFF
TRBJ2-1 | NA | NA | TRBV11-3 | TGTGCCAGCAGAGACGAAGGGACAAGGAGGTTTGAGCAGTTCTTC | CASRDEGTRRFEQFF
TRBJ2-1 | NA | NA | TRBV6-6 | TGTGCCTGTCGGGGCACCCAGAACGGTGAGCAGTTCTTC | CACRGTQNGEQFF
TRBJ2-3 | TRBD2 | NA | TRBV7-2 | TGTGCCAGCAGCCTAAGGGCGGGAGCCTCGACAGATACGCAGTATTTT | CASSLRAGASTDTQYF
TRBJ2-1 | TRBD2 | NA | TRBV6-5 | TGTGCCAGCAGTCCGACTAGCGGGAGTGTAAATGAGCAGTTCTTC | CASSPTSGSVNEQFF
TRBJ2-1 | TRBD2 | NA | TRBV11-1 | TGTGCCAGCAGCTCCTCCGTCCTTAGCGGGGGTTCCTACAATGAGCAGTTCTTC | CASSSSVLSGGSYNEQFF
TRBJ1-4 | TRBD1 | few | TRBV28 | TGTGCCAGCAGTGCGCCAGGGGGTGTGGGCGAAAAACTGTTTTTT | CASSAPGGVGEKLFF
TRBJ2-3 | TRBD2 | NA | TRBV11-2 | TGTGCCAGCAGCCCCCGAGTAGCGGGAGATACGCAGTATTTT | CASSPRVAGDTQYF
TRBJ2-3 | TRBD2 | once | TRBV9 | TGTGCCAGCAGCCCCGGACTAGCGGGACCGACCGATACGCAGTATTTT | CASSPGLAGPTDTQYF